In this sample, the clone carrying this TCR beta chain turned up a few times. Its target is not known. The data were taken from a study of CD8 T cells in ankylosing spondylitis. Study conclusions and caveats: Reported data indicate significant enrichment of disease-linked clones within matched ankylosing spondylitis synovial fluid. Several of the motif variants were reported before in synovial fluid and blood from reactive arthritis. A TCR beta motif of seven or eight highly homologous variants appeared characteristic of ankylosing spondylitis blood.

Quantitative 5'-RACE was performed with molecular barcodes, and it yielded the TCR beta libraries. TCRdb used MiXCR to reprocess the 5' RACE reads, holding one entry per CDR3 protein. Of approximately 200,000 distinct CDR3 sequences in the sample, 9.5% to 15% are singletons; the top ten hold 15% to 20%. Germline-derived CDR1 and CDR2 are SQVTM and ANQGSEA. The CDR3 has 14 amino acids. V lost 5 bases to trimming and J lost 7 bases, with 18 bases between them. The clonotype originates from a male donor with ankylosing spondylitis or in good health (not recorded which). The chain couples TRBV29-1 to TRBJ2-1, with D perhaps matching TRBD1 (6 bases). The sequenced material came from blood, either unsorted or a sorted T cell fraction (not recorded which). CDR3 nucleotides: TGCAGCGTTCCCCTACGGGCAGGGGTAAATGAGCAGTTCTTC. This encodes CSVPLRAGVNEQFF.